The clone carrying this T cell receptor (beta chain) was seen ten or more times. Its target is not known. Trimming removed 3 bases from V and 4 bases from J, with 10 bases in between. The CDR3 is 12 residues long. Looked up from germline, CDR1 is SQVTM and CDR2 is ANQGSEA. It was with a sample-barcoded 5' primer and a J-beta primer mix that a second PCR of roughly 7 to 12 cycles was run. MiXCR, run by TCRdb on the 5' RACE reads, gives a single entry per CDR3 protein. The sample includes more than 800,000 distinct CDR3 sequences, roughly 45% seen only once; the top ten take under 20%. These data belong to a study of blood T cells in healthy people across ages. Study-wide results and limits: Higher diversity, along with more naive CD4+ cells, distinguished long-lived donors from aged donors.

The clonotype comes from an older woman in good health. The J gene is TRBJ2-7, the V gene TRBV29-1; D may match TRBD1 or TRBD2 (5 bases each). The sample consisted of blood. CDR3 region: CSVERGRYEQYF. The DNA of the CDR3 is TGCAGCGTTGAGAGGGGAAGGTACGAGCAGTACTTC.